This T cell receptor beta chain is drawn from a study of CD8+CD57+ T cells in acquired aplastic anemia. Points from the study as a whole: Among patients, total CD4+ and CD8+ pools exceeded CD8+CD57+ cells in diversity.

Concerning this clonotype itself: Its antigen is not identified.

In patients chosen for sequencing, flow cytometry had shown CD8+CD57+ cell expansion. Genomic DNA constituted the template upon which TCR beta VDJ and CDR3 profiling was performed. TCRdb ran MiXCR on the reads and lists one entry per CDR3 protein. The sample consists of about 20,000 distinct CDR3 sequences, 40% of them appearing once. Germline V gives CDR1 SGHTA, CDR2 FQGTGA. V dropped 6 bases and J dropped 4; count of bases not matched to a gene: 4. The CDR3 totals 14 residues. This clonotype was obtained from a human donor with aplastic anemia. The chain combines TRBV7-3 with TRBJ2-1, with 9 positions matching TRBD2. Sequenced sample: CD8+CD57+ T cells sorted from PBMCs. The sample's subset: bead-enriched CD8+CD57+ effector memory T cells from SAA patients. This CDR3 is CASSAGGVYNEQFF. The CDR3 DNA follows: TGTGCCAGCAGTGCGGGGGGGGTTTACAATGAGCAGTTCTTC.